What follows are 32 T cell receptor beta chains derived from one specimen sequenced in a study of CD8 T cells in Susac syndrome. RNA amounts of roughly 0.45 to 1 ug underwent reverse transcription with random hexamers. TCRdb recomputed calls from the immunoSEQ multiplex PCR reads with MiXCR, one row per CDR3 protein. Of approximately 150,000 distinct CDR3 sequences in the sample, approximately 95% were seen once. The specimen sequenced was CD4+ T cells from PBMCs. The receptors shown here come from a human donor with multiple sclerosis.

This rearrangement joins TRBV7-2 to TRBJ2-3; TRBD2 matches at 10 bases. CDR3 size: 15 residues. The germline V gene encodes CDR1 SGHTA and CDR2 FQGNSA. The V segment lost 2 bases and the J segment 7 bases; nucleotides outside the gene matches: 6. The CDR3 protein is CASSLSPSGGNTQYF. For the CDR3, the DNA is TGTGCCAGCAGCTTATCCCCTAGCGGGGGAAATACGCAGTATTTT. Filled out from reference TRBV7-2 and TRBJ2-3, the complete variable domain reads GAGVSQSPSNKVTEKGKDVELRCDPISGHTALYWYRQSLGQGLEFLIYFQGNSAPDKSGLPSDRFSAERTGGSVSTLTIQRTQQEDSAVYLCASSLSPSGGNTQYFGPGTRLTVL.

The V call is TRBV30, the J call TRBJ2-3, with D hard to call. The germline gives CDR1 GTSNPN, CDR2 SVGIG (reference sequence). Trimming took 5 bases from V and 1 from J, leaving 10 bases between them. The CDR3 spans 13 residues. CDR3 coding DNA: TGTGCCTGGGGCGGTGGTGGCACAGATACGCAGTATTTT. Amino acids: CAWGGGGTDTQYF.

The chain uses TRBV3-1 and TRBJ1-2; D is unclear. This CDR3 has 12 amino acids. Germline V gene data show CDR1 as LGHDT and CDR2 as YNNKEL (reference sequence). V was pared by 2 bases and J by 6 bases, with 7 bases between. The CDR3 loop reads CASSQQVHGYTF. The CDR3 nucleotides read TGTGCCAGCAGCCAACAGGTCCATGGCTACACCTTC. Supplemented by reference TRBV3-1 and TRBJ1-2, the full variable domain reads DTAVSQTPKYLVTQMGNDKSIKCEQNLGHDTMYWYKQDSKKFLKIMFSYNNKELIINETVPNRFSPKSPDKAHLNLHINSLELGDSAVYFCASSQQVHGYTFGSGTRLTVV.

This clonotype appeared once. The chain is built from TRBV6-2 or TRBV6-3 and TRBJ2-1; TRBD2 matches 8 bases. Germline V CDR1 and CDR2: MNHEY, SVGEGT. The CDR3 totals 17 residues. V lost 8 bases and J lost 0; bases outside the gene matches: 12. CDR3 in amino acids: CASLKKVGGDSYNEQFF. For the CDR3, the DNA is TGTGCCAGCCTTAAGAAGGTCGGGGGGGACTCCTACAATGAGCAGTTCTTC.

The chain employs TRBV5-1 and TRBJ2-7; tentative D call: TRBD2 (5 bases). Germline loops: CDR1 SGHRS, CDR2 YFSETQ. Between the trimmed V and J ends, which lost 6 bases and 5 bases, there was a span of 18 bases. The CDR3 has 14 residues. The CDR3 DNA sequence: TGCGCCAGCACTTCGGGGAGAACCGTCGACGAGCAGTACTTC. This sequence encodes CASTSGRTVDEQYF. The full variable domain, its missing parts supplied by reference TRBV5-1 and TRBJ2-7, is KAGVTQTPRYLIKTRGQQVTLSCSPISGHRSVSWYQQTPGQGLQFLFEYFSETQRNKGNFPGRFSGRQFSNSRSEMNVSTLELGDSALYLCASTSGRTVDEQYFGPGTRLTVT.

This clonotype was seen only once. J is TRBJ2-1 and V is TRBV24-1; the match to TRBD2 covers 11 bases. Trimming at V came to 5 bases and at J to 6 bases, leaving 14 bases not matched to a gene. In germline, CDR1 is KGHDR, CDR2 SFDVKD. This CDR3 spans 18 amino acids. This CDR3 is CATSVGLAGGGRGNEQFF. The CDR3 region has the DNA TGTGCCACCAGTGTCGGACTAGCGGGCGGGGGTCGGGGCAATGAGCAGTTCTTC.

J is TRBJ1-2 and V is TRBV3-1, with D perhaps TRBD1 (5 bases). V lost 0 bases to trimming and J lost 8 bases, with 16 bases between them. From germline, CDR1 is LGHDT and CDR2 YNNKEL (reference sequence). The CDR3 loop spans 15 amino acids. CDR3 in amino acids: CASSQDVGGGGGYTF. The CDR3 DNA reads TGTGCCAGCAGCCAAGATGTTGGCGGGGGTGGCGGCTACACCTTC.

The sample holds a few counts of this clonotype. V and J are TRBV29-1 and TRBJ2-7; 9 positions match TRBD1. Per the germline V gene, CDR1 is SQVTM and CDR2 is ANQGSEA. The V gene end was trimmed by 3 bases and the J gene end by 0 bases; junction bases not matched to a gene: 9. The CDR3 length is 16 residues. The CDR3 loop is CSVDAGTGLDSYEQYF. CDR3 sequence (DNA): TGCAGCGTTGACGCCGGGACAGGGCTAGACTCCTACGAGCAGTACTTC.

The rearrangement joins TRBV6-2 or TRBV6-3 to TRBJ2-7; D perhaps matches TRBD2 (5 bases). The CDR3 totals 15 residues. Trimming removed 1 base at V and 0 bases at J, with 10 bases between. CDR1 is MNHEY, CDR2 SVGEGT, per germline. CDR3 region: CASSYWGAPSYEQYF. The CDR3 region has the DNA TGTGCCAGCAGTTACTGGGGAGCTCCCTCCTACGAGCAGTACTTC.

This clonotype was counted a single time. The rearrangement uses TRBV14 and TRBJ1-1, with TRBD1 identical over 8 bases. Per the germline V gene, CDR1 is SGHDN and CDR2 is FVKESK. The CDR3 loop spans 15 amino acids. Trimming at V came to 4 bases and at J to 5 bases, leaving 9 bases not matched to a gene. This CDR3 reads CASSPPRTGQTEAFF. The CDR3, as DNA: TGTGCCAGCAGCCCCCCCCGGACAGGGCAAACTGAAGCTTTCTTT.

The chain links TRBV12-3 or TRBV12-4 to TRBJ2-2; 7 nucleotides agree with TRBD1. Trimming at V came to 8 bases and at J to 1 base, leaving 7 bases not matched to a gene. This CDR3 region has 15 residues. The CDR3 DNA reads TGTGCCAGCTGGCCTCGACAGGGGAACACCGGGGAGCTGTTTTTT. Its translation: CASWPRQGNTGELFF.

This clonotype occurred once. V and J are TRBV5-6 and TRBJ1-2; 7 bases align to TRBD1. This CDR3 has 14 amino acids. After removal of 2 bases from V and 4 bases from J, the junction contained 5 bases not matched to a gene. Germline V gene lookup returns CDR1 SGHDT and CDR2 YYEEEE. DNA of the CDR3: TGTGCCAGCAGCTTACAGGGGTTTCCCTATGGCTACACCTTC. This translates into CASSLQGFPYGYTF.

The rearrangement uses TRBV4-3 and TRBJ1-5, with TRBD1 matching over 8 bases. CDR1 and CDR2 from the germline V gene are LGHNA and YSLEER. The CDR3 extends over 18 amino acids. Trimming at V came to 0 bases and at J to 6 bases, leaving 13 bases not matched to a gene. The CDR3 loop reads CASSQDVRAGGFSQPQHF. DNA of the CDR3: TGCGCCAGCAGCCAAGATGTCAGGGCAGGGGGCTTCAGTCAGCCCCAGCATTTT.

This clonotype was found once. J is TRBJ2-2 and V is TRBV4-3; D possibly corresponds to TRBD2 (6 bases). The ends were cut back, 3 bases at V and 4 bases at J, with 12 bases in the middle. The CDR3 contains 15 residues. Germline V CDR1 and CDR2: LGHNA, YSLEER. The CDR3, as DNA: TGCGCCAGCAGCCAGATGGGACTGATCACCGGGGAGCTGTTTTTT. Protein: CASSQMGLITGELFF.

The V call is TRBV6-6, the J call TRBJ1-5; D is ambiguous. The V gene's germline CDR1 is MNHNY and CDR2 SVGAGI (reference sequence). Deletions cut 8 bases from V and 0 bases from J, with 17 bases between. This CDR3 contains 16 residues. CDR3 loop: CASQPRLGNSNQPQHF. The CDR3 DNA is TGTGCCAGCCAACCCCGTTTAGGTAATAGCAATCAGCCCCAGCATTTT.

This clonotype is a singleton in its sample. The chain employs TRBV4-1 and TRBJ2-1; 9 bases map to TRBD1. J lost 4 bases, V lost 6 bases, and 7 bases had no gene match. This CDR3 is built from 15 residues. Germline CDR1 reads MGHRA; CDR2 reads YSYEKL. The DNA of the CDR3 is TGCGCCAGCAGGGCGGGACAGGGCTTATACAATGAGCAGTTCTTC. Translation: CASRAGQGLYNEQFF.

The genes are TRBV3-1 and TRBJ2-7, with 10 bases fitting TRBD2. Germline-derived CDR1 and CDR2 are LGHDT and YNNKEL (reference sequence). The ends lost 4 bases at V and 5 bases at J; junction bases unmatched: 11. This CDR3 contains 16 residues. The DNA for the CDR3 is TGTGCCAGCAGCCGGAGTAGCGGGGGGTCTGGCCACGAGCAGTACTTC. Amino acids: CASSRSSGGSGHEQYF.

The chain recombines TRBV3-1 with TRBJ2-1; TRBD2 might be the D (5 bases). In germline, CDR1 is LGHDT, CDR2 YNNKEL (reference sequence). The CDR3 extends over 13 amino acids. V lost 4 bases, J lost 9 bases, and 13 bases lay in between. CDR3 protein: CASSPASFSEQFF. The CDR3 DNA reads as TGTGCCAGCAGCCCCGCTAGCTTTAGTGAGCAGTTCTTC.

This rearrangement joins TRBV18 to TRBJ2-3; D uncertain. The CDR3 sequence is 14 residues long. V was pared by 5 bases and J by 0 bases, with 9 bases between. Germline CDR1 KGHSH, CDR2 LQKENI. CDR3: CASSKGRSTDTQYF. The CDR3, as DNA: TGTGCCAGCTCAAAGGGCAGGAGCACAGATACGCAGTATTTT.

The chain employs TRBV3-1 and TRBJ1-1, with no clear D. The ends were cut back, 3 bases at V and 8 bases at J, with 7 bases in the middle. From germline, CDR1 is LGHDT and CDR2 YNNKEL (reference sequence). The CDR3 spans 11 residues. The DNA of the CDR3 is TGTGCCAGCAGCCACGCACGGGAAGCTTTCTTT. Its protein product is CASSHAREAFF.

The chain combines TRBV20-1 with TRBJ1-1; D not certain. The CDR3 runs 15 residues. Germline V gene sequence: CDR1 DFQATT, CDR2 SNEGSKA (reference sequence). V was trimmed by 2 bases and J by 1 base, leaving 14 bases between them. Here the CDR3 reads CSARNVYLGNTEAFF. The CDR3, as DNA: TGCAGTGCTAGAAACGTCTACCTCGGGAACACTGAAGCTTTCTTT.

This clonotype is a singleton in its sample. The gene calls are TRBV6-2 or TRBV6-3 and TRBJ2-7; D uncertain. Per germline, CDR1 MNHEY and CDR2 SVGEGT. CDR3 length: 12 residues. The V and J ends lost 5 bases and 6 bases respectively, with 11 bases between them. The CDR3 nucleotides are TGTGCCAGCAGTCTAAACAGCCCCGAGCAGTACTTC. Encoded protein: CASSLNSPEQYF.

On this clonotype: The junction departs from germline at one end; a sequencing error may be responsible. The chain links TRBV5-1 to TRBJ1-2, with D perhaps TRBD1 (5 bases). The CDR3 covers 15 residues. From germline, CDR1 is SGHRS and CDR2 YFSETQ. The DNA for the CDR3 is TGCGCCAGCAGCCTGAGTCCAGGGAAGAACTGTGGCTACACCTTC. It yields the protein CASSLSPGKNCGYTF.

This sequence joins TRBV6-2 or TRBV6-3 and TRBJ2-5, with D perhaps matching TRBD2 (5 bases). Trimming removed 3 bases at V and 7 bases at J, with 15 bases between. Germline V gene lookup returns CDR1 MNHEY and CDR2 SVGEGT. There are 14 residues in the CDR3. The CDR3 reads CASSYGLIGGTQYF. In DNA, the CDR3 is TGTGCCAGCAGTTATGGACTGATAGGAGGGACCCAGTACTTC.

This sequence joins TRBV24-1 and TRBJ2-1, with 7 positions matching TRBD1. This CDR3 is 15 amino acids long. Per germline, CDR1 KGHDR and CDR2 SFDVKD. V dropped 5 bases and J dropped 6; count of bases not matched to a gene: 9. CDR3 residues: CATSGETGSGNEQFF. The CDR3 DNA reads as TGTGCCACCAGTGGGGAGACAGGGTCGGGCAATGAGCAGTTCTTC.

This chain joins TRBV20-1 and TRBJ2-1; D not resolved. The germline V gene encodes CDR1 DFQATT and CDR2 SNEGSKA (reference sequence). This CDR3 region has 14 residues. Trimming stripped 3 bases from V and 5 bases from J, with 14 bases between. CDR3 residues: CSARISTRNNEQFF. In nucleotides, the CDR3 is TGCAGTGCTAGGATTTCGACAAGAAACAATGAGCAGTTCTTC.

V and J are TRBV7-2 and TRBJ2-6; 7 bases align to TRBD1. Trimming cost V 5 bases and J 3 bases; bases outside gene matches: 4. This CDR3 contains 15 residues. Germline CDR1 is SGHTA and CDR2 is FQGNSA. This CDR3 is CASSPTGNGANVLTF. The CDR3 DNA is TGTGCCAGCAGCCCGACAGGGAATGGGGCCAACGTCCTGACTTTC.

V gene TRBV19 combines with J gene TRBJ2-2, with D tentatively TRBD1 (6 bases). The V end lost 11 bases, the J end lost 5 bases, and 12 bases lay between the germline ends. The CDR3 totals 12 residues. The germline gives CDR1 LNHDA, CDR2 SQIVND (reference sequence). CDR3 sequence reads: CAGDGQTGELFF. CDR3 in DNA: TGTGCCGGCGACGGACAGACCGGGGAGCTGTTTTTT.

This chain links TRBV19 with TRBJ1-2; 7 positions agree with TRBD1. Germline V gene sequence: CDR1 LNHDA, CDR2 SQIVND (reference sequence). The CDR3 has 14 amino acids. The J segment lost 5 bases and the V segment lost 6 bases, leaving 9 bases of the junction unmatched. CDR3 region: CASSLLTGNYGYTF. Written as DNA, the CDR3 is TGTGCCAGTAGCCTACTGACAGGGAATTATGGCTACACCTTC.

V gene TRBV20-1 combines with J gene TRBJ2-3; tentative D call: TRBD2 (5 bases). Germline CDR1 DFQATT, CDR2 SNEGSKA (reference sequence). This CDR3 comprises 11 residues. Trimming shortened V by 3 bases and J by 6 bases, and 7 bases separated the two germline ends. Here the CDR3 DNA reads TGCAGTGCTAGCGTAGCGGATACGCAGTATTTT. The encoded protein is CSASVADTQYF.

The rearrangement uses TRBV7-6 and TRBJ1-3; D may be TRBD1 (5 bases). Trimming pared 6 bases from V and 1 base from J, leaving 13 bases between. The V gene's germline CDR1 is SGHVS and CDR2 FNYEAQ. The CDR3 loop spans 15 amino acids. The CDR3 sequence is CASSPVGRSGNTIYF. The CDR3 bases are TGTGCCAGCAGTCCGGTGGGGCGGTCTGGAAACACCATATATTTT.

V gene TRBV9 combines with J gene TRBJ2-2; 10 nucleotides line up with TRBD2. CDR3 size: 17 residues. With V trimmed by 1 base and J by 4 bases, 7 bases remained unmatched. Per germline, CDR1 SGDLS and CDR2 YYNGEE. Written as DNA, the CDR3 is TGTGCCAGCAGCGTAAGCGCACTAGCGGGGCCCACCGGGGAGCTGTTTTTT. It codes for CASSVSALAGPTGELFF.